The sequence of this TCR beta chain was determined in a study of cytomegalovirus exposure and HLA in healthy donors (dated by TCRdb to about 2017). Study-wide context: An earlier analysis of about 530 of the donors reported 276 Gb of sequence data and roughly 120 million unique TCR beta sequences obtained from roughly 180 million T cells. Along with the roughly 670-subject first cohort, a separate validation cohort of over 90 different subjects was used. A later genetic analysis took genome-wide SNP genotypes for about 55% of the 666 donors and used that subset as a discovery cohort. The genetic ancestry cluster associated with self-reported Caucasian donors included over 65% of the approximately 430 genotyped donors. Typing coverage varied by locus: about 620-640 donors for A, B, C, DRB1 and DQB1; 522 for DQA1; nearly 610 for DPA1; 400 to 480 for DPB1. To predict cytomegalovirus infection status, the study combined high-throughput TCR immunosequencing, statistical association of individual TCRs with disease status, and machine learning. The T cell repertoires of several hundred subjects were profiled by immunosequencing and related to cytomegalovirus serostatus. Every discovery cohort repertoire had been produced on one sequencing platform. Donor age, sex, ethnicity and CMV serostatus were compiled together with the repertoire data. Both class I and class II loci were covered by HLA typing, at four-digit resolution. An earlier analysis of about 600 of the donors used high-throughput TCR beta sequencing to judge whether each TCR beta V gene segment behaved as functional or pseudogenic. About 320 gigabases of sequencing data and approximately 85 million unique TCR sequences were included in an early release covering over 600 HLA-typed donors. A later analysis re-examined previously published TCR beta repertoires from more than 550 donors and added high-resolution HLA genotyping to investigate patterns of TCR occurrence. The study was designed to test whether signatures of past pathogen exposure could be identified by cataloging public T cell receptors. The later analysis used no new phenotypic data to find candidate immune exposures, relying instead on TCR beta sequences and their occurrence across donors. On average, around 200,000 unique TCR beta nucleotide sequences were sequenced per donor among roughly 430 genotyped donors of the cohort, with about 17% of those sequences being non-productive. A few DR-DQ haplotypes were handled as single units for association and clustering because linkage in the cohort was strong.

This clone was picked up a small number of times. Its antigen remains undetermined. No base quality information exists; no much larger clone differs at one position. The receptor library was made with the immunoSEQ multiplex PCR assay. A mixture of 60 forward primers for TCR Vbeta segments and 13 reverse primers for TCR Jbeta segments was used in the multiplex PCR. Amplification of the CDR3 region of rearranged TCR beta genes was performed with a multiplex PCR assay on genomic DNA. The Illumina HiSeq System was used to sequence the amplified TCR beta libraries as 87-base-pair reads. Under the source paper's analysis protocol: A later analysis tallied 70 million to 100 million unique TCR beta chains across the 666 repertoires, and about 12 million of those chains were shared by two or more donors. Raw reads were error-corrected and collapsed into unique sequences with a nearest-neighbor algorithm that merged closely related sequences to remove PCR and sequencing errors. Alignment of CDR3 sequences to IMGT reference sequences was used to assign V, D and J gene segments. For a sequence to be retained, at least a six-nucleotide match to both a V gene segment and a J gene segment was required. Rearrangements were classified as productive when the CDR3 lacked stop codons and remained in frame with V and J, and all other rearrangements were classified as non-productive. Following IMGT convention, CDR3 was defined as the stretch from the second conserved V-encoded cysteine to the conserved J-encoded phenylalanine. The earlier analysis of roughly 590 of the donors excluded sequences that lacked an unambiguous match to a single V gene segment. In an earlier analysis of around 590 of the donors, a V segment was called functional when productive rearrangements were above 56.7%, and segregating when the standard deviation between donors exceeded 5%. A statistical classification framework was built for diagnosing cytomegalovirus status from the catalog of TCR beta chain sequences. In a later analysis, TCR nucleotide sequences were compared against IMGT/GENE-DB human TR gene sequences so that V and J genes could be assigned. In a later analysis, CDR3 sequences and most-parsimonious VDJ recombination scenarios were assigned using the TCRdist pipeline. In a later analysis, every TCR beta chain was defined by the combination of its CDR3 amino acid sequence and its V-gene family, and reads without a unique V-gene family were dropped. In a later analysis, fewer than 600 highly shared, low-generation-probability nucleotide sequences were removed to address suspected cross-contamination and a sequencing artifact. For each public chain, a later analysis derived a clonal expansion index from normalized ranks of inferred template counts within each repertoire. A later analysis computed generation probabilities with a VDJ recombination model fitted to out-of-frame rearrangements, and checked the results against IGoR. Hypergeometric tests were used in a later analysis to score TCR-TCR, TCR-HLA and TCR-CMV co-occurrence, with a repertoire-size bias correction applied to the TCR pairs. False discovery rates were estimated in a later analysis by permuting HLA or CMV assignments 20 times. In a later analysis, co-occurring TCRs were grouped using DBSCAN, with TCRdist sequence similarity added in when clustering inside HLA-allele-positive subsets. For co-occurrence clustering, repertoires with fewer than 30,000 or more than 120,000 public chains were excluded, along with a handful of repertoires with anomalous nucleotide sharing. TCRdb took this table from immuneACCESS and kept in-frame rearrangements with V and J called. Such tables lack part of the clones; where checked against another copy, unresolved V genes explain under half of the gap, and the rest is unexplained. The V and J calls and clone size are taken from that table; D and trimming were inferred from the DNA. This sample comprises some 100,000 clones, about two thirds of them detected only once. Over 12% of the sample is taken by the ten largest.

The cohort was made up of roughly 670 healthy bone marrow donors. At the time of sampling, all cohort members were nominally healthy, though unrecorded immune exposures were likely present. The donor tested CMV seropositive, placing the donor among the roughly 300 seropositive members of the cohort. A peripheral blood sample was collected from each donor, and TCR beta sequencing was performed on peripheral blood mononuclear cells. Genomic DNA extraction from the blood cell samples was performed with the Qiagen DNeasy Blood Extraction Kit. Trimming removed 5 bases from V and 7 bases from J; the gene matches leave 9 bases unexplained. There are 15 amino acids in the CDR3, from cysteine to phenylalanine inclusive. The read is trimmed to its CDR3 DNA, 45 bases read in frame from base 1. Taken from the germline V gene, the CDR1 and CDR2 loops are SGHTA and FQGNSA. The paper as a whole reports these results and caveats: At a false discovery rate of 0.05, a later analysis linked 15,000 to 20,000 TCR beta sequences to specific HLA alleles. In a later analysis, TCR association rates were found to vary across HLA loci, with the most associated TCRs seen for DRB1 alleles and the fewest for HLA-C alleles. An association between a missense DCLRE1C variant and V-gene and J-gene trimming of TCR beta chains was found in a later genetic analysis and replicated in an independent cohort. A group of highly shared sequence variants was considered likely to be a technical artifact of the sequencing pipeline. According to the authors, the approach could potentially be generalized to other disease states and immunological phenotypes. Some IMGT-functional V segments, including TRBV6-2 and TRBV6-3, could not be distinguished by the 87-base-pair reads and were therefore excluded. The cohort was sequenced for TCR beta chains only, and without alpha or paired-chain data the features that could be detected were limited. A few of the identified cytomegalovirus-associated TCR beta chains were confirmed in vitro to be specific for cytomegalovirus antigens. A further reported finding was that TCR beta sequences accurately predicted the HLA-A and HLA-B alleles for most subjects in the first cohort. When HLA alleles, especially DR and DQ, strongly co-occurred, attributing TCR associations to individual alleles was difficult. In a later analysis, HLA-associated TCR beta chains were found to be more clonally expanded and to have lower generation probabilities than equally common non-associated chains. Roughly uniform sequencing depth across donors was assumed in presence/absence analyses, although this assumption may not hold. In both the original and validation cohorts, the classifier was reported to diagnose cytomegalovirus status with high specificity and sensitivity. Because HLA typing was unavailable for some donors at each locus, only the typed subset was used in association tests. Linkage disequilibrium might explain the correlated functional status among segregating V segments, but an unknown experimental factor could not be ruled out. While some public TCRs were present in many individuals, most TCR sequences turned up only very rarely across donors. A later analysis found that most CMV-associated TCR beta chains appeared HLA-restricted, with HLA associations seemingly driven largely by CMV exposure. The only immune exposure information available for the cohort was CMV serostatus. Compared with the roughly 710-donor mean, donors in an Asian-associated ancestry cluster had fewer N-insertions in productive TCRs, according to a later genetic analysis. Because counts were too low, 15 or so rarely observed V segments, including chromosome 9 orphons, were excluded from the earlier analysis of around 640 of the donors. In a later analysis, several top co-occurrence clusters were reported to appear linked to parvovirus B19, influenza, CMV and Epstein-Barr virus. In an earlier analysis of 450 to 750 of the donors, most TCR beta V segments appeared in productive rearrangements about 87% or about 30% of the time, broadly matching IMGT annotations. In the study, some 160 TCR beta chains were listed as associated with cytomegalovirus.

Source material: PBMCs. This receptor was identified in a woman in her forties or fifties in good health and CMV-seropositive. The sequence is built from TRBV7-2 and TRBJ1-2; 11 bases in the middle match TRBD1. The sequenced DNA: TGTGCCAGCAGCACAAGGACAGGGGGCGGCAGTGGCTACACCTTC. It codes for CASSTRTGGGSGYTF. Outside the CDR3, residues come from the reference TRBV7-2 and TRBJ1-2 proteins, so the full variable domain is: GAGVSQSPSNKVTEKGKDVELRCDPISGHTALYWYRQSLGQGLEFLIYFQGNSAPDKSGLPSDRFSAERTGGSVSTLTIQRTQQEDSAVYLCASSTRTGGGSGYTFGSGTRLTVV.